This T cell receptor (beta chain) was sequenced in a study of blood T cell repertoires in COVID-19. The germline gives CDR1 SGHKS, CDR2 YYEKEE (reference sequence). V gave up 2 bases and J gave up 9 bases, with 15 bases separating them. CDR3 length equals 13 residues. This clone has a single count. Some clones are missing from TCRdb's copy, which holds only in-frame ones; the method was immunoSEQ multiplex PCR. Of approximately 90,000 clones detected, around nine tenths appear once; the ten largest clones hold 5.2%. Sequenced material: peripheral blood. The J gene is TRBJ2-7, the V gene TRBV5-5, with D tentatively TRBD2 (5 bases). The TCR comes from a man aged 55 to 70 with COVID-19, enrolled during active disease. CDR3 region: CASSLGLGRGQYF. CDR3 sequence (DNA): TGTGCCAGCAGCTTAGGACTTGGTCGAGGGCAGTACTTC.